Sequencing of this T cell receptor beta chain was carried out in a study of shared clonotypes between healthy human individuals. V lost 0 bases to trimming and J lost 5 bases, with 15 bases between them. Germline V lookup: CDR1 LGHNA, CDR2 YNFKEQ. This CDR3 spans 16 amino acids. Positively selected for CCR7, the CD45RO-negative cells used as naive CD8 cells excluded terminally differentiated effector memory CD45RA+ cells. Repertoires were generated with immunoSEQ multiplex PCR, while TCRdb's copy carries only in-frame clones and drops some. The sample includes roughly 2,000,000 clones, around 95% of them seen just once.

Material for sequencing was naive CD8+ T cells from PBMCs. The chain links TRBV4-2 to TRBJ2-3; possibly TRBD2 for D (7 bases). The sequence derives from a young man in good health. Some clones in this sample may be carry-over from other donors' samples. For the CDR3, the DNA is TGTGCCAGCAGCCAAGAAGTGCGGGGGCAAGTAGATACGCAGTATTTT. Translated, it gives CASSQEVRGQVDTQYF.